The 10 T cell receptor beta chains given below trace back to one sample, sequenced in a study of cytomegalovirus exposure and HLA in healthy donors. Method: immunoSEQ multiplex PCR; TCRdb's copy keeps in-frame clones and lacks some. The sample includes some 120,000 clones, about nine tenths of them seen just once. Input material: PBMCs. These receptors were obtained from a woman younger than 35 in good health and CMV-seronegative.

This clone was found once. The rearrangement joins TRBV28 to TRBJ1-1; 7 nucleotides match TRBD1. The CDR3 has 13 residues. The trim removed 5 bases at V and 5 bases at J, leaving 5 bases unmatched. CDR1 and CDR2 (germline): MDHEN, SYDVKM. CDR3 DNA: TGTGCCAGCAGTCGAAACAGGGGAACTGAAGCTTTCTTT. Its protein is CASSRNRGTEAFF. Combining the CDR3 with reference TRBV28 and TRBJ1-1 gives the whole variable domain DVKVTQSSRYLVKRTGEKVFLECVQDMDHENMFWYRQDPGLGLRLIYFSYDVKMKEKGDIPEGYSVSREKKERFSLILESASTNQTSMYLCASSRNRGTEAFFGQGTRLTVV.

The chain carries TRBV19 and TRBJ1-2; perhaps TRBD1 as D (5 bases). This CDR3 contains 13 residues. CDR1 is LNHDA, CDR2 SQIVND, per germline (reference sequence). Trimming left V 5 bases short and J 6 bases short, with 13 bases between. The CDR3 sequence: CASSGRESDGYTF. CDR3 nucleotides: TGTGCCAGTAGTGGCAGGGAATCGGATGGCTACACCTTC.

This clone was counted once. This rearrangement joins TRBV28 to TRBJ2-7; TRBD1 agrees at 7 bases. The CDR3 has 16 residues. V gave up 7 bases and J gave up 3 bases; unmatched junction bases: 15. Germline V gene lookup returns CDR1 MDHEN and CDR2 SYDVKM. The CDR3 sequence: CASKGAAPESIYEQYF. Written as DNA, the CDR3 is TGTGCCAGCAAGGGGGCAGCGCCTGAATCCATCTACGAGCAGTACTTC.

DNA for the CDR3: TGTGCCAGCAGCTTAATTCAGCGGGAACCCCCCGATACGCAGTATTTT. Translation: CASSLIQREPPDTQYF. V usage is TRBV7-6 and J usage is TRBJ2-3; 7 bases align to TRBD2. The V gene's germline CDR1 is SGHVS and CDR2 FNYEAQ. V shed 2 bases, J shed 6 bases, and the junction held 11 bases outside the gene matches. This CDR3 has 16 amino acids.

The V and J genes are TRBV10-1 and TRBJ2-3, with 13 bases aligning to TRBD2. V lost 10 bases and J lost 1; bases outside the gene matches: 17. CDR1 and CDR2 (germline): WNHNN, SYGVQD (reference sequence). The CDR3 has 19 residues. The CDR3 nucleotides read TGCGCCATCTCCGGACTAGCGGGAGTTCTGCCCCTCGGCACAGATACGCAGTATTTT. It specifies CAISGLAGVLPLGTDTQYF.

The J gene is TRBJ2-4, the V gene TRBV4-1, with TRBD2 identical over 16 bases. This CDR3 contains 19 residues. With V trimmed by 4 bases and J by 1 base, 7 bases remained unmatched. CDR1 and CDR2 (germline): MGHRA, YSYEKL. This CDR3 reads CASSPGLAGGGLAKNIQYF. CDR3 DNA: TGCGCCAGCAGCCCGGGACTAGCGGGAGGGGGTTTGGCCAAAAACATTCAGTACTTC.

V and J are TRBV13 and TRBJ2-2; D gene ambiguous. Trimming left V 0 bases short and J 8 bases short, with 19 bases between. Germline assignment: CDR1 PRHDT and CDR2 FYEKMQ (reference sequence). This CDR3 contains 17 residues. The CDR3 protein is CASSLGPRGAIRGELFF. CDR3 DNA sequence: TGTGCCAGCAGCTTAGGTCCTCGTGGTGCCATCAGGGGGGAGCTGTTTTTT. Full variable domain (outside the CDR3, taken from reference TRBV13 and TRBJ2-2): AAGVIQSPRHLIKEKRETATLKCYPIPRHDTVYWYQQGPGQDPQFLISFYEKMQSDKGSIPDRFSAQQFSDYHSELNMSSLELGDSALYFCASSLGPRGAIRGELFFGEGSRLTVL.

This chain links TRBV29-1 with TRBJ1-1; weak D call: TRBD1 (5 bases). There are 13 residues in the CDR3. CDR1 SQVTM and CDR2 ANQGSEA come from the germline V gene. The V end was cut by 5 bases, the J end by 4 bases, with 14 bases between. This chain's CDR3 is CSVRYQGATEAFF. Here the CDR3 DNA reads TGCAGCGTTCGATATCAGGGCGCCACTGAAGCTTTCTTT.

The chain recombines TRBV5-1 with TRBJ2-2; 11 positions agree with TRBD2. The CDR3 runs to 16 residues. V lost 3 bases and J lost 5; bases outside the gene matches: 6. Germline V gene sequence: CDR1 SGHRS, CDR2 YFSETQ. The DNA for the CDR3 is TGCGCCAGCAGCTCCTTAGCGGGAGGGCAAACCGGGGAGCTGTTTTTT. This sequence encodes CASSSLAGGQTGELFF.

The chain carries TRBV5-5 and TRBJ1-2, with D perhaps TRBD1 (6 bases). CDR1 is SGHKS, CDR2 YYEKEE, per germline (reference sequence). V dropped 6 bases and J dropped 2 bases, with 14 bases sitting between them. The CDR3 totals 14 residues. CDR3 bases: TGTGCCAGCACCCCAGGACAGTACAACTATGGCTACACCTTC. Protein: CASTPGQYNYGYTF. Combining the CDR3 with reference TRBV5-5 and TRBJ1-2 gives the whole variable domain DAGVTQSPTHLIKTRGQQVTLRCSPISGHKSVSWYQQVLGQGPQFIFQYYEKEERGRGNFPDRFSARQFPNYSSELNVNALLLGDSALYLCASTPGQYNYGYTFGSGTRLTVV.